Listed below are T cell receptor beta chains from one sample, sequenced in a study of blood T cell repertoires in COVID-19. Profiling relied on immunoSEQ multiplex PCR, and the TCRdb table lists in-frame clones only, not all of them. The data contain 390,000 or so clones, 90% of them seen just once; the ten biggest clones take up approximately 7%. Sequencing input: peripheral blood. The source is a man aged 18 to 35 with active or convalescent COVID-19. Each CDR3 is given with its conserved first and last residue. A D gene is named only where the DNA matches it firmly. The size entry is marked missing in some rows and otherwise reads once, few, many or a size class.

TRBV6-5	TRBJ1-5	15	TRBD1	NA	CASSLTQGAGQPQHF	TGTGCCAGCAGCCTAACACAGGGGGCAGGGCAGCCCCAGCATTTT
TRBV19	TRBJ2-7	15	NA	NA	CASSIVPALHYEQYF	TGTGCCAGTAGTATAGTCCCGGCACTACATTACGAGCAGTACTTC
TRBV19	TRBJ2-2	13	NA	NA	CASSVRNTGELFF	TGTGCCAGTAGTGTTCGGAACACCGGGGAGCTGTTTTTT
TRBV30	TRBJ2-7	13	TRBD2	NA	CAWTSGGSYEQYF	TGTGCCTGGACCAGCGGGGGATCCTACGAGCAGTACTTC
TRBV9	TRBJ2-5	14	TRBD2	NA	CASSVAAGEETQYF	TGTGCCAGCAGCGTAGCCGCGGGAGAGGAGACCCAGTACTTC
TRBV6-5	TRBJ2-1	15	TRBD2	NA	CASSYVGGSYNEQFF	TGTGCCAGCAGTTATGTGGGGGGGTCCTACAATGAGCAGTTCTTC
TRBV3-1/TRBV3-2	TRBJ2-3	16	NA	NA	CASSQEGVIPTDTQYF	TGTGCCAGCAGCCAAGAAGGGGTGATACCCACAGATACGCAGTATTTT
TRBV19	TRBJ1-3	15	NA	few	CASSIPSSSGNTIYF	TGTGCCAGTAGTATACCTAGTAGCTCTGGAAACACCATATATTTT
TRBV27	TRBJ1-2	15	NA	NA	CASSLSFIWQGGYTF	TGTGCCAGCAGTTTATCTTTCATCTGGCAGGGCGGCTACACCTTC
TRBV12-3/TRBV12-4	TRBJ1-3	13	TRBD1	NA	CATSGQGSDTIYF	TGTGCTACATCTGGACAGGGGTCGGACACCATATATTTT
TRBV7-8	TRBJ2-7	14	TRBD1	NA	CASRVSTGGNEQYF	TGTGCCAGCAGAGTTTCGACAGGGGGCAACGAGCAGTACTTC
TRBV15	TRBJ1-5	19	NA	NA	CATSRDLRTRGGSNQPQHF	TGTGCCACCAGCAGAGATCTCCGCACCCGCGGAGGAAGCAATCAGCCCCAGCATTTT
TRBV3-1/TRBV3-2	TRBJ2-7	14	NA	once	CASSPNWAGYEQYF	TGTGCCAGCAGCCCCAACTGGGCAGGCTACGAGCAGTACTTC
TRBV5-6	TRBJ2-7	16	TRBD1	NA	CASSFSVRTGVYEQYF	TGTGCCAGCAGCTTCTCTGTCAGGACAGGGGTCTACGAGCAGTACTTC
TRBV6-5	TRBJ1-6	15	TRBD1	NA	CASSYTGTGDSPLHF	TGTGCCAGCAGTTATACGGGGACAGGCGATTCACCCCTCCACTTT
TRBV6-4	TRBJ2-1	16	NA	NA	CASSEIPGSSYNEQFF	TGTGCCAGCAGCGAAATCCCCGGGAGCTCTTACAATGAGCAGTTCTTC
TRBV5-4	TRBJ2-7	15	TRBD1	NA	CASSKPGQGINEQYF	TGTGCCAGCAGCAAACCGGGACAGGGGATCAACGAGCAGTACTTC
TRBV5-4	TRBJ2-7	14	TRBD1	NA	CASSLGQGAIEQYF	TGTGCCAGCAGCTTGGGGCAGGGGGCGATCGAGCAGTACTTC
TRBV3-1/TRBV3-2	TRBJ1-3	14	NA	NA	CASSTRQSGNTIYF	TGTGCCAGCAGCACCCGACAGAGTGGAAACACCATATATTTT
TRBV27	TRBJ1-5	17	NA	NA	CASSGGTVRPSNQPQHF	TGTGCCAGCAGCGGGGGGACTGTACGCCCTAGCAATCAGCCCCAGCATTTT
TRBV3-1/TRBV3-2	TRBJ2-3	17	TRBD2	NA	CASSPRGSGRGTDTQYF	TGTGCCAGCAGCCCACGCGGGAGCGGGAGAGGTACAGATACGCAGTATTTT
TRBV6-2/TRBV6-3	TRBJ2-2	16	NA	NA	CASSYSGTTNTGELFF	TGTGCCAGCAGTTACTCCGGGACAACGAACACCGGGGAGCTGTTTTTT
TRBV7-8	TRBJ2-6	18	TRBD2	NA	CASSAGLAGGFTANVLTF	TGTGCCAGCAGCGCCGGACTAGCGGGAGGATTTACGGCCAACGTCCTGACTTTC
TRBV24-1	TRBJ1-4	16	NA	NA	CATSDGVGARSEKLFF	TGTGCCACCAGTGATGGAGTGGGGGCGAGGTCCGAAAAACTGTTTTTT
TRBV21-1	TRBJ2-7	16	NA	NA	CASSKTPASAVYEQYF	TGTGCCAGCAGCAAAACCCCTGCTAGCGCGGTCTACGAGCAGTACTTC
TRBV6-5	TRBJ1-5	15	NA	NA	CASSYLRDSNQPQHF	TGTGCCAGCAGTTACTTGAGGGATAGCAATCAGCCCCAGCATTTT
TRBV9	TRBJ2-1	15	TRBD2	NA	CASSPRTSGYNEQFF	TGTGCCAGCAGCCCCCGGACTAGCGGTTACAATGAGCAGTTCTTC
TRBV18	TRBJ2-2	16	NA	NA	CASSPGLNTNTGELFF	TGTGCCAGCTCACCGGGACTTAACACGAACACCGGGGAGCTGTTTTTT
TRBV18	TRBJ1-3	15	NA	NA	CASSRRETSGNTIYF	TGTGCCAGCTCAAGGAGGGAAACCTCTGGAAACACCATATATTTT
TRBV19	TRBJ1-2	12	NA	NA	CASSIGDYGYTF	TGTGCCAGTAGTATCGGGGACTATGGCTACACCTTC
TRBV11-3	TRBJ2-1	17	NA	NA	CASSGDWGLGGNNEQFF	TGTGCCAGCAGCGGGGACTGGGGTCTCGGAGGAAACAATGAGCAGTTCTTC
TRBV7-2	TRBJ2-2	16	NA	NA	CASSTNRNPNTGELFF	TGTGCCAGCAGCACCAACAGAAACCCGAACACCGGGGAGCTGTTTTTT
TRBV7-9	TRBJ1-1	13	NA	NA	CASSSQGFTEAFF	TGTGCCAGCAGCTCCCAGGGATTCACTGAAGCTTTCTTT
TRBV7-2	TRBJ2-5	15	TRBD2	NA	CASSLSGTSQETQYF	TGTGCCAGCAGCTTATCCGGGACTAGCCAAGAGACCCAGTACTTC
TRBV5-1	TRBJ1-1	14	TRBD1	NA	CASSKGQGFTEAFF	TGCGCCAGCAGCAAGGGACAGGGGTTCACTGAAGCTTTCTTT
TRBV5-1	TRBJ2-3	14	NA	NA	CASAGRDPTDTQYF	TGCGCCAGCGCGGGGCGGGATCCCACAGATACGCAGTATTTT
TRBV5-4	TRBJ2-3	15	NA	NA	CASSLSVAATDTQYF	TGTGCCAGCAGCTTGTCGGTCGCTGCCACAGATACGCAGTATTTT
TRBV6-5	TRBJ1-2	14	TRBD1	NA	CATKQGVFDYGYTF	TGTGCCACCAAACAGGGGGTATTTGATTATGGCTACACCTTC
TRBV4-2	TRBJ2-5	19	NA	NA	CASSHQDRGLEGAKETQYF	TGTGCCAGCAGCCATCAAGACCGGGGTCTAGAGGGAGCAAAAGAGACCCAGTACTTC
TRBV23-1	TRBJ2-4	18	TRBD1	NA	CASSRLFGTGGLGDIQYF	TGCGCCAGCAGTCGCCTCTTCGGTACAGGGGGCTTAGGGGACATTCAGTACTTC
TRBV7-9	TRBJ1-4	18	TRBD1	NA	CASSPQGPISATNEKLFF	TGTGCCAGCAGCCCACAGGGGCCCATTTCCGCAACTAATGAAAAACTGTTTTTT
TRBV18	TRBJ1-5	14	NA	NA	CASSAEAGNQPQHF	TGTGCCAGCTCAGCAGAGGCGGGCAATCAGCCCCAGCATTTT
TRBV7-2	TRBJ1-6	15	TRBD1	once	CASSFSQGAHSPLHF	TGTGCCAGCAGCTTCAGTCAGGGGGCACATTCACCCCTCCACTTT
TRBV7-2	TRBJ1-3	14	TRBD1	NA	CASSRDRAGNTIYF	TGTGCCAGCAGCCGGGACAGGGCTGGAAACACCATATATTTT
TRBV15	TRBJ2-7	14	TRBD1	NA	CATSGSRGRYEQYF	TGTGCCACCAGCGGGTCCAGGGGGCGGTACGAGCAGTACTTC